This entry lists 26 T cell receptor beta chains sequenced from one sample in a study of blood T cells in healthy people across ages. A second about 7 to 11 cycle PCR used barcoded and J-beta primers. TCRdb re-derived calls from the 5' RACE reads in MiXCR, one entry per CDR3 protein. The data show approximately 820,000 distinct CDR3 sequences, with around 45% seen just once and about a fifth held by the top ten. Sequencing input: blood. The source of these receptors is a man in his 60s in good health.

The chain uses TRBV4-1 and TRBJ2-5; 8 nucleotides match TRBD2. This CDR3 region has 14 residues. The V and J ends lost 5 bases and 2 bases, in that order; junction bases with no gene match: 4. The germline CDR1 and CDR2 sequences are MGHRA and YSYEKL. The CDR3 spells CASSERGLQETQYF. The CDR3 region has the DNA TGCGCCAGCAGCGAGCGGGGGTTACAAGAGACCCAGTACTTC.

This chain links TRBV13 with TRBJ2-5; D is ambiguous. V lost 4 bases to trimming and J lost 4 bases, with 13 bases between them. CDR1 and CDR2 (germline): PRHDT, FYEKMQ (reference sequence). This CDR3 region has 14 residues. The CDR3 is CASSSNVMGETQYF. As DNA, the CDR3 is TGTGCCAGCAGCTCTAATGTAATGGGAGAGACCCAGTACTTC.

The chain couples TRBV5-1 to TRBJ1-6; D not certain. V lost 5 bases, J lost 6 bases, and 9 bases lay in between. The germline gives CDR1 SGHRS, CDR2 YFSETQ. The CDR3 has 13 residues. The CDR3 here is CASRAWANSPLHF. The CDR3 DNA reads TGCGCCAGCAGAGCATGGGCTAATTCACCCCTCCACTTT.

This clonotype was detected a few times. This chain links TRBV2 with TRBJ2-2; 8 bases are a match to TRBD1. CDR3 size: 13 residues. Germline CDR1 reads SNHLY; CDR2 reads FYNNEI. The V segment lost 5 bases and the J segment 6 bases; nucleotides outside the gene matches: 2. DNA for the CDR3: TGTGCCAGCAGTCTACAGGGGGCCGGGGAGCTGTTTTTT. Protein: CASSLQGAGELFF.

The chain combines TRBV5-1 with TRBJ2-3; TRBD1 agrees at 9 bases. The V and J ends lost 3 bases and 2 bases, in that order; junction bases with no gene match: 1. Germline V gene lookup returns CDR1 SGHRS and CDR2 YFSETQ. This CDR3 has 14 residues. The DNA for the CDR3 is TGCGCCAGCAGCTGGGACAGGGCCACAGATACGCAGTATTTT. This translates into CASSWDRATDTQYF.

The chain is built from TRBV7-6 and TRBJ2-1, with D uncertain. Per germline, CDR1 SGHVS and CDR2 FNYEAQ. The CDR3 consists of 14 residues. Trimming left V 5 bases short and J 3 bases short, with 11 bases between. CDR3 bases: TGTGCCAGCAGCCGAGGCGTGGTCTACAATGAGCAGTTCTTC. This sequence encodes CASSRGVVYNEQFF.

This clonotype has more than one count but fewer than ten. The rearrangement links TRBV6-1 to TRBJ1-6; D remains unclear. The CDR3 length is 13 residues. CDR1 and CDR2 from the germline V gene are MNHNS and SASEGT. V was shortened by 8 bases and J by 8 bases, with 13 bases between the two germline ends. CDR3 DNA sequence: TGTGCCAGCTTTGGGGTCAGTCATTCACCCCTCCACTTT. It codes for CASFGVSHSPLHF.

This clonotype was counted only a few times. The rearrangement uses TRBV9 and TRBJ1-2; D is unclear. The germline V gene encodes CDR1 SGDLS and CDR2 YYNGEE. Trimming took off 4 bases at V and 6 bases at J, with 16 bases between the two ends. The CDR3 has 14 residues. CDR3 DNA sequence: TGTGCCAGCAGCAACTACCCACCCAAAAATGGCTACACCTTC. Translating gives CASSNYPPKNGYTF.

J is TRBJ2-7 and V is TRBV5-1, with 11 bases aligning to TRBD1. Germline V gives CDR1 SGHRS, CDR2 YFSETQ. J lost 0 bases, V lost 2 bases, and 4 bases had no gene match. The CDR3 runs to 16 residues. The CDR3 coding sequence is TGCGCCAGCAGCTTTACCGGGACAGGGGGCTCCTACGAGCAGTACTTC. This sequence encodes CASSFTGTGGSYEQYF.

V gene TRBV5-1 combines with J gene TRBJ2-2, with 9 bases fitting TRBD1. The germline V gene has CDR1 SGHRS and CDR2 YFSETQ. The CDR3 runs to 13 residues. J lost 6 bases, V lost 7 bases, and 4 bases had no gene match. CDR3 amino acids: CASRDRDAGELFF. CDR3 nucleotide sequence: TGCGCCAGCCGGGACAGGGACGCCGGGGAGCTGTTTTTT.

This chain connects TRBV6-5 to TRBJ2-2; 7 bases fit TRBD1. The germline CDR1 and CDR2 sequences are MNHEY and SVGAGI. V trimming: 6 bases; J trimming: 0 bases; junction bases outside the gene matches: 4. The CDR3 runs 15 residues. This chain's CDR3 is CASRQGSPNTGELFF. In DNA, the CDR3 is TGTGCCAGCAGACAGGGGTCTCCGAACACCGGGGAGCTGTTTTTT.

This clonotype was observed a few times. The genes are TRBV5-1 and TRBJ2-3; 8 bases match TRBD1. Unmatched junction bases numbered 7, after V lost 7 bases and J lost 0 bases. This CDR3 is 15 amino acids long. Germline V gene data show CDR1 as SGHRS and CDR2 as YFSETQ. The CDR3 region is CASGRQGSSTDTQYF. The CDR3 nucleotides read TGCGCCAGCGGTCGACAGGGGTCTAGCACAGATACGCAGTATTTT.

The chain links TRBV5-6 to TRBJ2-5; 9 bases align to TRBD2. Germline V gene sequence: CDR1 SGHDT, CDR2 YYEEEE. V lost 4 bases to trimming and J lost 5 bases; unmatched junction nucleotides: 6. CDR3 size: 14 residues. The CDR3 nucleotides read TGTGCCAGCAGCGCCCTTAGCGGGGGTGAGACCCAGTACTTC. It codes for CASSALSGGETQYF.

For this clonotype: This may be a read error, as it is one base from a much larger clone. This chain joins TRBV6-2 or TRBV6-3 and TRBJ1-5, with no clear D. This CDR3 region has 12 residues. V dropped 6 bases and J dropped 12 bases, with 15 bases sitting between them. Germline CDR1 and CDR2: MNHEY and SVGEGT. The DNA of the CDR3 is TGTGCCAGCAGGTCCAGCTTTAGTATCCAGCATTTT. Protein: CASRSSFSIQHF.

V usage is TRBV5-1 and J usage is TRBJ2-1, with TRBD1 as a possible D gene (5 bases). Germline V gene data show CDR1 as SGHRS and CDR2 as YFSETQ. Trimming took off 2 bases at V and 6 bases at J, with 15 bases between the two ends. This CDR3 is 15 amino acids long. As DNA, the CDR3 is TGCGCCAGCAGCTTTAATAGGGGTCTGGGCAATGAGCAGTTCTTC. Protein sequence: CASSFNRGLGNEQFF.

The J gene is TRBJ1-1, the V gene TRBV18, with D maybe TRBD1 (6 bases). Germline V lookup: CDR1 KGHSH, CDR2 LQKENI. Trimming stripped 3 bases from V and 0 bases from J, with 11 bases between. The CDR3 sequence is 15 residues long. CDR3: CASSPRTEVNTEAFF. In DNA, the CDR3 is TGTGCCAGCTCACCTCGGACAGAAGTGAACACTGAAGCTTTCTTT. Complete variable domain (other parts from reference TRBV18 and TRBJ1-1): NAGVMQNPRHLVRRRGQEARLRCSPMKGHSHVYWYRQLPEEGLKFMVYLQKENIIDESGMPKERFSAEFPKEGPSILRIQQVVRGDSAAYFCASSPRTEVNTEAFFGQGTRLTVV.

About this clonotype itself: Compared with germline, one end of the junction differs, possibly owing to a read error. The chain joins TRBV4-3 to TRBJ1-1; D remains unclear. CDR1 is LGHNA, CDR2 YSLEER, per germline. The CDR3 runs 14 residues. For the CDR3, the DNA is TGCGCCGGCAGCCCGGACTATAGTATTGCTGAAGCTTTCTTT. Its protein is CAGSPDYSIAEAFF.

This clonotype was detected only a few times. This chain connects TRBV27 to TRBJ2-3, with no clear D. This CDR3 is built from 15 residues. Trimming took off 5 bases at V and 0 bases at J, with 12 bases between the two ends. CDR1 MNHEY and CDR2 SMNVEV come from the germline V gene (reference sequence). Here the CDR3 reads CASSTIESSTDTQYF. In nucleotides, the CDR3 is TGTGCCAGCAGTACCATCGAGTCTAGCACAGATACGCAGTATTTT.

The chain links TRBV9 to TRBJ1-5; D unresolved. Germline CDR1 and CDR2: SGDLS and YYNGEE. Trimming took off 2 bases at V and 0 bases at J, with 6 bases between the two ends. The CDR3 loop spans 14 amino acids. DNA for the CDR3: TGTGCCAGCAGCGTGTCTGGTAGCAATCAGCCCCAGCATTTT. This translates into CASSVSGSNQPQHF.

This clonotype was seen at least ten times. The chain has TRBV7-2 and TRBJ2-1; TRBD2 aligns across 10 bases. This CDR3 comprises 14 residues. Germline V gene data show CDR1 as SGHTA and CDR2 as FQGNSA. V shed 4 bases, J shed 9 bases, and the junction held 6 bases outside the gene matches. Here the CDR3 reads CASSSLSGGREQFF. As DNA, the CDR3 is TGTGCCAGCAGCTCCCTTAGCGGGGGGCGTGAGCAGTTCTTC.

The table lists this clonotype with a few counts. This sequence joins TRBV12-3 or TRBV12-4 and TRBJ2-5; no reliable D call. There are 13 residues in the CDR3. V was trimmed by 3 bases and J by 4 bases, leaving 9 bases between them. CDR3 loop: CASSLIGLETQYF. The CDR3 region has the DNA TGTGCCAGCAGTTTGATCGGTTTAGAGACCCAGTACTTC.

CDR3 in DNA: TGTGCCAGCAGTTTACGGGACCTGGATTGGGGCTACACCTTC. It codes for CASSLRDLDWGYTF. The chain combines TRBV12-3 or TRBV12-4 with TRBJ1-2; perhaps TRBD1 as D (5 bases). CDR3 length: 14 amino acids. Trimming removed 2 bases at V and 8 bases at J, with 15 bases between.

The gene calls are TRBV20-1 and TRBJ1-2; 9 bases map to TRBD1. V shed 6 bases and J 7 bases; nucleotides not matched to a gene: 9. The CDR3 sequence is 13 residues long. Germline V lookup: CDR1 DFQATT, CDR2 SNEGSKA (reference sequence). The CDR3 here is CSANLQGALGYTF. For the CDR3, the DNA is TGCAGTGCCAACTTACAGGGGGCGCTTGGCTACACCTTC.

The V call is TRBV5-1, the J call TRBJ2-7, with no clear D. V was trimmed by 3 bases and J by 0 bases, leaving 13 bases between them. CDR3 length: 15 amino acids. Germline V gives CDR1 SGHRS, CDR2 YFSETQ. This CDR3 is CASSYLPGHSYEQYF. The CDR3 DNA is TGCGCCAGCAGCTATCTCCCGGGCCACTCCTACGAGCAGTACTTC.

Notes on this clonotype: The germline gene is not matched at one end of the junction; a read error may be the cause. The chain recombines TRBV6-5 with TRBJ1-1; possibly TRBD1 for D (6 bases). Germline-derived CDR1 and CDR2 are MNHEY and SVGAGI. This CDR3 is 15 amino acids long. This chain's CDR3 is CASSARSWWDTEAFF. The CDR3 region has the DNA TGTGCCAGCAGTGCTCGCTCCTGGTGGGACACTGAGGCTTTCTTT.

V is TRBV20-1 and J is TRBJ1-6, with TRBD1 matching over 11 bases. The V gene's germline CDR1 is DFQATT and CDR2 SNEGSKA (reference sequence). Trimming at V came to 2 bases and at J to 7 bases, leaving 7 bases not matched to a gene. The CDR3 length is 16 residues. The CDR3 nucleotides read TGCAGTGCTAGACAATCCGGGACAGGGGGGAATTCACCCCTCCACTTT. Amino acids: CSARQSGTGGNSPLHF.